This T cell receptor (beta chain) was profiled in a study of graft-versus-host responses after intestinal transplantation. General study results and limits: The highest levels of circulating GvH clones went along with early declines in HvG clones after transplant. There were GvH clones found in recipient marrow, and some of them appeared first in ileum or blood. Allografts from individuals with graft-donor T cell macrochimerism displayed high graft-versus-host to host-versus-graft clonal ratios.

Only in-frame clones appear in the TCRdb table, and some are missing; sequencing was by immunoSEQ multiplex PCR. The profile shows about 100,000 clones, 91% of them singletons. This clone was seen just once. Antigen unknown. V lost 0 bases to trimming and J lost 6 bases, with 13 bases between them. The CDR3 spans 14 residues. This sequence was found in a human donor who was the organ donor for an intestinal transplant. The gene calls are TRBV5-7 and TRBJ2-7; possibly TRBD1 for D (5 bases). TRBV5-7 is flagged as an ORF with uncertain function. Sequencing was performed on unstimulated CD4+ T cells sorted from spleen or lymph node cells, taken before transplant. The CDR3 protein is CASSLGAGHGEQYF. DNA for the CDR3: TGTGCCAGCAGCTTGGGGGCAGGGCACGGCGAGCAGTACTTC.